Following are 2 T cell receptor beta chains from one sample sequenced in a study of cytomegalovirus exposure and HLA in healthy donors. Use of 60 Vbeta and 13 Jbeta primers characterized the PCR. The table came from immunoSEQ multiplex PCR; TCRdb's copy has only in-frame clones and leaves some out. The sample shows around 190,000 clones, under 9.5% of them seen only once. The source material was PBMCs. The receptors stem from a woman aged 25 to 39 in good health and CMV-seropositive.

This clone was observed a handful of times. The chain combines TRBV9 with TRBJ1-4, with TRBD1 as a possible D gene (6 bases). This CDR3 region has 15 residues. V lost 4 bases and J 7 bases, leaving 17 bases between the germline ends. Germline assignment: CDR1 SGDLS and CDR2 YYNGEE. The CDR3 region has the DNA TGTGCCAGCAGCCCCCAACAGGGACCCGCTGAAAAACTGTTTTTT. Protein sequence: CASSPQQGPAEKLFF.

V gene TRBV9 combines with J gene TRBJ2-2; D is uncertain. V was clipped by 2 bases and J by 4 bases, with 3 bases between them. This CDR3 has 12 residues. Germline assignment: CDR1 SGDLS and CDR2 YYNGEE. The DNA of the CDR3 is TGTGCCAGCAGCGTTAGCACCGGGGAGCTGTTTTTT. Protein sequence: CASSVSTGELFF.